The 6 T cell receptor beta chains below come from one sample, sequenced in a study of blood T cells in healthy people across ages. Through a sample-barcoded 5' primer and a J-beta primer mix, a second PCR was run for roughly 6 to 11 cycles. In TCRdb, the 5' RACE reads were re-called with MiXCR into one record per CDR3 protein. In the table there are 550,000 to 750,000 distinct CDR3 sequences, under 25% of which are singletons. The sequencing sample was made of blood. The receptor source for this set is a man between 65 and 80 years old in good health.

This chain uses TRBV3-1 with TRBJ2-7, with D possibly being TRBD2 (5 bases). CDR3 size: 15 residues. Trimming shortened V by 1 base and J by 3 bases, and 13 bases separated the two germline ends. CDR1 and CDR2 (germline): LGHDT, YNNKEL (reference sequence). The CDR3 here is CASSQGWTGDYEQYF. Here the CDR3 DNA reads TGTGCCAGCAGCCAAGGGTGGACTGGAGACTACGAGCAGTACTTC.

The chain combines TRBV20-1 with TRBJ1-1; tentative D call: TRBD1 (6 bases). V was clipped by 5 bases and J by 0 bases, with 13 bases between them. The CDR3 has 14 amino acids. Per germline, CDR1 DFQATT and CDR2 SNEGSKA (reference sequence). In nucleotides, the CDR3 is TGCAGTGCTCCCTGGGGGGGCTTGAACACTGAAGCTTTCTTT. Residues: CSAPWGGLNTEAFF.

The chain recombines TRBV7-3 with TRBJ2-7; D possibly uses TRBD1 or TRBD2 (5 bases each). CDR3 size: 15 residues. Germline CDR1 SGHTA, CDR2 FQGTGA. Trimming took 5 bases from V and 5 from J, leaving 19 bases between them. Written as DNA, the CDR3 is TGTGCCAGCAGCCTCAATCCAGGGAGCTTCAACGAGCAGTACTTC. Translating it yields CASSLNPGSFNEQYF. The full variable domain, rest sourced from reference TRBV7-3 and TRBJ2-7, is GAGVSQTPSNKVTEKGKYVELRCDPISGHTALYWYRQSLGQGPEFLIYFQGTGAADDSGLPNDRFFAVRPEGSVSTLKIQRTERGDSAVYLCASSLNPGSFNEQYFGPGTRLTVT.

V gene TRBV11-2 combines with J gene TRBJ2-1; possibly TRBD1 for D (7 bases). Trimming removed 5 bases from V and 2 bases from J, with 16 bases in between. CDR1 is SGHAT and CDR2 is FQNNGV in the germline V gene. The CDR3 length is 16 residues. In DNA form, the CDR3 reads TGTGCCAGCAGCCCGGGGGTGGGACAGACCTACAATGAGCAGTTCTTC. Protein sequence: CASSPGVGQTYNEQFF.

This clonotype was counted only a few times. The gene calls are TRBV20-1 and TRBJ2-7, with D possibly matching TRBD2 (5 bases). The germline V and J ends were trimmed by 4 bases and 0 bases, with 10 bases remaining between them. CDR3 length equals 13 residues. The germline V gene encodes CDR1 DFQATT and CDR2 SNEGSKA (reference sequence). Written as DNA, the CDR3 is TGCAGTGCTAACCGGGATCACTCCTACGAGCAGTACTTC. Encoded protein: CSANRDHSYEQYF.

V gene TRBV14 combines with J gene TRBJ1-2; tentatively, D is TRBD1 (5 bases). Germline loops: CDR1 SGHDN, CDR2 FVKESK. V lost 0 bases and J 8 bases, leaving 13 bases between the germline ends. The CDR3 is 14 amino acids. The CDR3 loop is CASSQDSQGGGYTF. The CDR3 coding sequence is TGTGCCAGCAGCCAAGATAGCCAGGGTGGCGGCTACACCTTC.